A single sample gave rise to the 14 T cell receptor beta chains below, sequenced in a study of blood T cell repertoires in COVID-19. Here immunoSEQ multiplex PCR was the method, and the copy in TCRdb shows in-frame clones only, minus some. The sample shows around 180,000 clones, approximately 86% of them seen only once. The specimen sequenced was peripheral blood. These receptors originate from a woman aged 80 or over with acute or convalescent COVID-19.

The V and J genes are TRBV10-3 and TRBJ1-2; D gene uncertain. This CDR3 comprises 11 residues. In germline, CDR1 is ENHRY, CDR2 SYGVKD. Trimming removed 3 bases from V and 8 bases from J, with 7 bases in between. The CDR3 protein is CAISDLRGYTF. The CDR3 DNA is TGTGCCATCAGTGATCTGAGGGGCTACACCTTC.

The chain couples TRBV5-8 to TRBJ2-3, with TRBD2 as a possible D gene (6 bases). Germline V lookup: CDR1 SGHTS, CDR2 YDEGEE. V lost 0 bases and J lost 0, with 14 bases in between. The CDR3 totals 17 residues. The CDR3 nucleotides are TGTGCCAGCAGCTTGGCCGTGGCGGGGCCTAGCACAGATACGCAGTATTTT. Its protein is CASSLAVAGPSTDTQYF. The entire variable domain, with the rest obtained from reference TRBV5-8 and TRBJ2-3, is as follows: EAGVTQSPTHLIKTRGQQATLRCSPISGHTSVYWYQQALGLGLQFLLWYDEGEERNRGNFPPRFSGRQFPNYSSELNVNALELEDSALYLCASSLAVAGPSTDTQYFGPGTRLTVL.

The rearrangement joins TRBV12-3 or TRBV12-4 to TRBJ2-5; TRBD2 agrees at 8 bases. The V and J ends lost 6 bases and 5 bases, in that order; junction bases with no gene match: 5. The CDR3 runs to 13 residues. CDR3: CASRPAGAETQYF. The DNA for the CDR3 is TGTGCCAGCAGGCCAGCGGGGGCGGAGACCCAGTACTTC.

The gene calls are TRBV2 and TRBJ1-4, with 7 nucleotides matching TRBD1. CDR1 is SNHLY and CDR2 is FYNNEI in the germline V gene. There are 11 residues in the CDR3. Germline trimming cut 4 bases from V and 15 bases from J; bases unmatched to any gene: 5. CDR3 bases: TGTGCCAGCAGTGCCGGGACAGTTGTGTTTTTT. Amino acid sequence: CASSAGTVVFF.

V usage is TRBV6-1 and J usage is TRBJ2-1, with 11 bases matching TRBD2. The CDR3 consists of 19 residues. Germline CDR1 MNHNS, CDR2 SASEGT. After removal of 4 bases from V and 0 bases from J, the junction contained 11 bases not matched to a gene. This CDR3 reads CASSGGLAGPLSSYNEQFF. CDR3 DNA sequence: TGTGCCAGCAGTGGAGGACTAGCGGGCCCCTTAAGCTCCTACAATGAGCAGTTCTTC.

V is TRBV5-6 and J is TRBJ1-5; perhaps TRBD1 as D (5 bases). This CDR3 comprises 12 residues. The V end lost 5 bases, the J end lost 6 bases, and 9 bases lay between the germline ends. The germline V gene has CDR1 SGHDT and CDR2 YYEEEE. The CDR3 DNA reads as TGTGCCAGCAGTTGGGGCGGTCAGCCCCAGCATTTT. It yields the protein CASSWGGQPQHF.

V gene TRBV7-2 combines with J gene TRBJ1-3; TRBD1 matches at 11 bases. The V gene's germline CDR1 is SGHTA and CDR2 FQGNSA. Trimming at V came to 2 bases and at J to 8 bases, leaving 8 bases not matched to a gene. CDR3 length equals 16 residues. The CDR3, as DNA: TGTGCCAGCAGCTTAATGCCGGGACAGGGGGGAGACACCATATATTTT. It translates to CASSLMPGQGGDTIYF. Filled out from reference TRBV7-2 and TRBJ1-3, the complete variable domain reads GAGVSQSPSNKVTEKGKDVELRCDPISGHTALYWYRQSLGQGLEFLIYFQGNSAPDKSGLPSDRFSAERTGGSVSTLTIQRTQQEDSAVYLCASSLMPGQGGDTIYFGEGSWLTVV.

V and J are TRBV2 and TRBJ1-4, with 9 nucleotides matching TRBD1. With 4 bases clipped from V and 6 bases from J, the junction kept 3 bases outside the gene matches. The CDR3 extends over 14 amino acids. Germline lookup yields CDR1 SNHLY and CDR2 FYNNEI. The chain's CDR3 is CASSVDRGHEKLFF. CDR3 nucleotides: TGTGCCAGCAGTGTGGACAGGGGTCATGAAAAACTGTTTTTT.

The rearrangement joins TRBV6-2 or TRBV6-3 to TRBJ1-1; no clear D gene. The V end lost 4 bases, the J end lost 5 bases, and 17 bases lay between the germline ends. CDR3 size: 15 residues. Germline-derived CDR1 and CDR2 are MNHEY and SVGEGT. The CDR3 loop reads CASSFSPPGGTEAFF. As DNA, the CDR3 is TGTGCCAGCAGTTTTTCCCCACCGGGAGGGACTGAAGCTTTCTTT.

The rearrangement joins TRBV7-6 to TRBJ2-5, with TRBD2 identical over 12 bases. V shed 5 bases and J 2 bases; nucleotides not matched to a gene: 6. Germline V CDR1 and CDR2: SGHVS, FNYEAQ. The CDR3 runs to 16 residues. Here the CDR3 reads CASSPPGLAGQETQYF. The CDR3, as DNA: TGTGCCAGCAGCCCCCCCGGACTAGCGGGGCAAGAGACCCAGTACTTC.

The chain carries TRBV19 and TRBJ1-1; possibly TRBD1 for D (6 bases). The V gene lost 4 bases and the J gene lost 5 bases, with 14 bases spanning the gap. The CDR3 totals 14 residues. Germline V gives CDR1 LNHDA, CDR2 SQIVND (reference sequence). The CDR3 region is CASSRGTSGTEAFF. The CDR3 coding sequence is TGTGCCAGTAGTAGGGGGACATCCGGGACTGAAGCTTTCTTT.

This chain links TRBV7-3 with TRBJ1-3; 8 nucleotides line up with TRBD1. J gave up 1 base and V 5 bases, and 1 base lay outside the gene matches. Germline lookup yields CDR1 SGHTA and CDR2 FQGTGA. This CDR3 is built from 14 residues. Here the CDR3 DNA reads TGTGCCAGCAGCCAGGGGGCTTCTGGAAACACCATATATTTT. It translates to CASSQGASGNTIYF.

This chain uses TRBV7-9 with TRBJ1-4; D call uncertain. This CDR3 has 15 residues. V lost 2 bases to trimming and J lost 0 bases, with 7 bases between them. Per germline, CDR1 SEHNR and CDR2 FQNEAQ (reference sequence). The CDR3 reads CASSLNSATNEKLFF. DNA for the CDR3: TGTGCCAGCAGCTTAAATTCCGCAACTAATGAAAAACTGTTTTTT.

V and J are TRBV29-1 and TRBJ2-7; 7 bases fit TRBD2. CDR3 length: 12 residues. J was trimmed by 4 bases and V by 8 bases; bases with no gene match: 8. Germline V gene lookup returns CDR1 SQVTM and CDR2 ANQGSEA. The CDR3 sequence is CSHGEGGYEQYF. Written as DNA, the CDR3 is TGCAGCCATGGGGAGGGAGGGTACGAGCAGTACTTC.